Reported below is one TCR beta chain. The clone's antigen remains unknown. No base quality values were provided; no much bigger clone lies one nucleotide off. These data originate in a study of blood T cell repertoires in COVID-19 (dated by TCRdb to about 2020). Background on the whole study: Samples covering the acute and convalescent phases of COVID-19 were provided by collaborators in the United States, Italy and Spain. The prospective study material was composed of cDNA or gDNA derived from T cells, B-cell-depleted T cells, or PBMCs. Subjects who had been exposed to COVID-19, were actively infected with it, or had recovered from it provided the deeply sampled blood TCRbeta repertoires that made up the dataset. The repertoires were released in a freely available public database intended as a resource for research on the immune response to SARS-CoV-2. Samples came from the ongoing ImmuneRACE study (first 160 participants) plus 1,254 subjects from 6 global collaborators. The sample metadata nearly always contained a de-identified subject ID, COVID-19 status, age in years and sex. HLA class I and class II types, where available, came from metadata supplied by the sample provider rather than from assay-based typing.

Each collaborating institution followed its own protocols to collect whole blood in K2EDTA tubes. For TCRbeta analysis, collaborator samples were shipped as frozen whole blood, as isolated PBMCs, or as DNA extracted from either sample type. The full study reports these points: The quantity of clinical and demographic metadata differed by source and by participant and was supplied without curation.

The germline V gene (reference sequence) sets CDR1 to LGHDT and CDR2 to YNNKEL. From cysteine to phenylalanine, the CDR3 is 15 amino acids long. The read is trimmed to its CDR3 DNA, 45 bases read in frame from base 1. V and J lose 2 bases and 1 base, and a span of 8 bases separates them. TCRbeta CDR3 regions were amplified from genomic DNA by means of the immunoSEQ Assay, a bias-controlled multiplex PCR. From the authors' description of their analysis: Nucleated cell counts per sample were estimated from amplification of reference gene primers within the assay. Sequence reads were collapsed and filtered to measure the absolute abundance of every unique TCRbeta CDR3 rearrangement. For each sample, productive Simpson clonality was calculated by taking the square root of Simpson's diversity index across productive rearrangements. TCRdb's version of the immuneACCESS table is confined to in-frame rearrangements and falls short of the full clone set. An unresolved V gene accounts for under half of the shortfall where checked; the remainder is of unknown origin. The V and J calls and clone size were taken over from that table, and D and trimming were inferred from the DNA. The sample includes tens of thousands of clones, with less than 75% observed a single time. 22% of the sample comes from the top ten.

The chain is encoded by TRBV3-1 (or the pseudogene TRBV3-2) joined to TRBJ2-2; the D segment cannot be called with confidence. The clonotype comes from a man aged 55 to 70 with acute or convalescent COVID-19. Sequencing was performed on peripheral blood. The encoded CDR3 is CASSQSPVNTGELFF. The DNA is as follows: TGTGCCAGCAGCCAATCCCCGGTGAACACCGGGGAGCTGTTTTTT.